This is a list of T cell receptor beta chains from one sample in a study of OX40 agonist ivuxolimab in advanced cancers. TCRdb's table, derived via immunoSEQ multiplex PCR, lists solely in-frame clones and lacks some. In the table there are tens of thousands of clones, around nine tenths of which are singletons. The sequenced sample was CD4+ or CD8+ T cells sorted from blood, obtained in a trial of the OX40 agonist ivuxolimab. These receptors originate from an adult with an advanced solid tumor such as melanoma, head and neck, liver or kidney cancer. The CDR3 runs from the conserved cysteine through the conserved F or W. Where a row states a size, it is once, few, many or the class of an expanded clone; other rows omit it.

clone_size	j_call	v_call	cdr3_aa
NA	TRBJ2-4	TRBV5-6	CASSARTSGIVTKNIQYF
NA	TRBJ2-7	TRBV27	CASLSWEGSSYEQYF
NA	TRBJ1-1	TRBV9	CASSVAPDRPNTEAFF
NA	TRBJ1-1	TRBV19	CASRVGGLDTEAFF
NA	TRBJ2-1	TRBV5-1	CASSLRVADNEQFF
NA	TRBJ1-1	TRBV5-6	CASSLGPRGAFF
NA	TRBJ2-1	TRBV18	CASSPRGFEGAYNEQFF
NA	TRBJ2-7	TRBV28	CASSLSTGQGLDEQYF
NA	TRBJ1-5	TRBV19	CASSAWEGQPQHF
many	TRBJ1-2	TRBV5-6	CASSLVAGYGYTF
NA	TRBJ2-2	TRBV29-1	CSVLAGGRDTGELFF
NA	TRBJ1-4	TRBV6-1	CASSALPRYYTEKLFF
NA	TRBJ2-1	TRBV18	CASSPQRVSYNEQFF
NA	TRBJ1-2	TRBV9	CASSVDLAPYGYTF
once	TRBJ1-5	TRBV4-1	CASSPGTGNQPQHF
NA	TRBJ1-1	TRBV19	CASSSRVGAGTEAFF
once	TRBJ1-1	TRBV7-9	CASSYPSTPDSHTFF
once	TRBJ2-2	TRBV25-1	CASNGRGPGELFF
NA	TRBJ1-1	TRBV7-9	CASSYLQGTEAFF
NA	TRBJ1-3	TRBV5-8	CASSLRHRAFSGNTIYF
many	TRBJ1-4	TRBV7-9	CASSPQRAANEKLFF
NA	TRBJ2-6	TRBV7-2	CASSLFTGSFSGANVLTF
NA	TRBJ2-6	TRBV23-1	CASSPRGEREGMRITVSGANVLTF
NA	TRBJ1-2	TRBV2	CASTPRTEFYGYTF
NA	TRBJ1-1	TRBV19	CASSIGWGNTEAFF
NA	TRBJ2-7	TRBV4-1	CASGILSGASYEQYF
NA	TRBJ2-7	TRBV5-1	CASSLESGIYEQYF
once	TRBJ2-1	TRBV18	CASSSTHQSSGGGLSSYNEQFF
NA	TRBJ1-1	TRBV11-3	CASSLEGRGTEAFF
few	TRBJ1-1	TRBV2	CASSGVWAFF
NA	TRBJ2-2	TRBV15	CATSRGLVRENTGELFF
once	TRBJ2-2	TRBV9	CASSVASSGLSTGELFF
NA	TRBJ2-1	TRBV9	CASSGQGGHYNEQFF